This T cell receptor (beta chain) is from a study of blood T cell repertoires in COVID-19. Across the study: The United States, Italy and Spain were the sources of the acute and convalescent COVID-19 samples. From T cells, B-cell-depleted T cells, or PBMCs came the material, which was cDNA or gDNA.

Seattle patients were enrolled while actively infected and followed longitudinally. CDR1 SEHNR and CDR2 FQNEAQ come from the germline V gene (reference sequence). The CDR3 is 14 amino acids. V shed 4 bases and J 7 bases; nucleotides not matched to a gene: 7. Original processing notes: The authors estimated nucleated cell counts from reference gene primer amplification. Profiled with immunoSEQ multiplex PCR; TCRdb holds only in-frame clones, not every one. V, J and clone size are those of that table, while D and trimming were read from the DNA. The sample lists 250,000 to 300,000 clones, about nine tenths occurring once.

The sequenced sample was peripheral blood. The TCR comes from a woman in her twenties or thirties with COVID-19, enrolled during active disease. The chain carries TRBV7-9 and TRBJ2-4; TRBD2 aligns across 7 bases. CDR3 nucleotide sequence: TGTGCCAGCAGCTCCACAGCGGGACGGAACATTCAGTACTTC. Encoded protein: CASSSTAGRNIQYF.